This T cell receptor beta chain was obtained from a study of CD8 T cells in Susac syndrome. The T cells that were sequenced for TCR beta were CD8+ and CD4+ cells from blood. Per the germline V gene, CDR1 is SNHLY and CDR2 is FYNNEI. CDR3 length: 14 amino acids. The V gene end was trimmed by 6 bases and the J gene end by 7 bases; junction bases not matched to a gene: 5. Findings and limits, study-wide: Detection of Susac-specific public clones gave 15 to 20 in total CD8+ repertoires and about five in CD8+ TEMRA repertoires.

Random hexamers primed reverse transcription of about 0.45 to 1 ug RNA. An immunoSEQ multiplex PCR amplified TCR beta CDR3 over 54 Vbeta and 13 Jbeta. Using its own MiXCR run on the immunoSEQ multiplex PCR reads, TCRdb lists one record per CDR3 protein. The data contain roughly 76,000 distinct CDR3 sequences, roughly 92% of them singletons. In regard to this clonotype: Its cognate antigen is unknown.

V and J are TRBV2 and TRBJ2-3; 12 nucleotides match TRBD2. The sequence was obtained from a human donor with Susac syndrome. The sequencing input was CD8+ T cells from PBMCs. CDR3 residues: CASSLAGGPNTQYF. The CDR3, as DNA: TGTGCCAGCAGCCTAGCGGGGGGGCCAAATACGCAGTATTTT.